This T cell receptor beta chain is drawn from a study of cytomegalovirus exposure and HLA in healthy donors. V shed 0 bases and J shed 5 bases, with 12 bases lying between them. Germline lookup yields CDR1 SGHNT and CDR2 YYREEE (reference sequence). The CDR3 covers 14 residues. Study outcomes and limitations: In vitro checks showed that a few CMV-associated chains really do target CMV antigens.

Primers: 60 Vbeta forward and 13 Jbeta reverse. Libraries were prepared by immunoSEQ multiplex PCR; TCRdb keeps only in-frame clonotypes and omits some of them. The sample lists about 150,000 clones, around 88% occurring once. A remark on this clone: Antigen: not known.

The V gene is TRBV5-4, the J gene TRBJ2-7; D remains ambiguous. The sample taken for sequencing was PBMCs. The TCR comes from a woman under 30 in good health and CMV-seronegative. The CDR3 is CASSLDWASHEQYF. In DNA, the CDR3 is TGTGCCAGCAGCTTGGACTGGGCTTCCCACGAGCAGTACTTC. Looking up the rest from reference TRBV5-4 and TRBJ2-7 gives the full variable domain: ETGVTQSPTHLIKTRGQQVTLRCSSQSGHNTVSWYQQALGQGPQFIFQYYREEENGRGNFPPRFSGLQFPNYSSELNVNALELDDSALYLCASSLDWASHEQYFGPGTRLTVT.